This T cell receptor beta chain is drawn from a study of OX40 agonist ivuxolimab in advanced cancers. The data were produced by immunoSEQ multiplex PCR, yet TCRdb's version contains in-frame clones alone and is incomplete. This table holds roughly 60,000 clones, about 82% found once. This clone has more than one count but fewer than ten. Germline V CDR1 and CDR2: KGHSY, FQNENV. CDR3 length equals 13 residues. With 0 bases removed from V and 5 bases from J, the gap between germline ends came to 6 bases. The rearrangement joins TRBV16 to TRBJ2-3; no clear D. The sample here was CD4+ or CD8+ T cells sorted from blood, taken in a trial of the OX40 agonist ivuxolimab. This clonotype originated in an adult with an advanced solid tumor such as melanoma, head and neck, liver or kidney cancer. CDR3 bases: TGTGCCAGCAGCCAATCCGGAGTAGATACGCAGTATTTT. This gives the protein CASSQSGVDTQYF.